The 13 T cell receptor beta chains below all came from one sample that was sequenced in a study of T cells in Graves' hyperthyroidism and ophthalmopathy. Template material for amplifying TCR beta CDR3 regions consisted of RNA transcripts. First-round RT-PCR with HTBI primers amplified the TCR CDR3 region. MiXCR was run by TCRdb on the multiplex PCR reads, yielding one entry per CDR3 protein. There are about 570,000 distinct CDR3 sequences in the sample; around 42% occur only once, and 15% to 20% lies in the top ten. Sequenced input: peripheral blood or thyroid tissue (not recorded which). The receptors stem from an adult woman with Graves' disease, either hyperthyroidism or ophthalmopathy (not recorded which).

This clonotype appeared many times. The chain employs TRBV2 and TRBJ1-1, with no clear D. V shed 2 bases and J shed 11 bases, with 9 bases lying between them. The CDR3 contains 11 residues. Germline V gene lookup returns CDR1 SNHLY and CDR2 FYNNEI. The DNA of the CDR3 is TGTGCCAGCAGTGAAAGGGATGTTGCTTTCTTT. Residues: CASSERDVAFF.

The chain is built from TRBV5-1 and TRBJ2-6; unclear D gene. Deletions cut 4 bases from V and 4 bases from J, with 9 bases between. The germline V gene has CDR1 SGHRS and CDR2 YFSETQ. The CDR3 has 14 residues. The CDR3 nucleotides read TGCGCCAGCAGCCCTGATGCGGGGGCCAACGTCCTGACTTTC. This codes for CASSPDAGANVLTF.

This chain uses TRBV5-1 with TRBJ2-2, with a possible D match to TRBD2 (6 bases). The V and J ends lost 5 bases and 7 bases respectively, with 15 bases between them. The CDR3 totals 14 residues. In germline, CDR1 is SGHRS, CDR2 YFSETQ. CDR3 sequence reads: CASSSGGAGGELFF. CDR3 sequence (DNA): TGCGCCAGCAGTTCCGGAGGGGCTGGCGGGGAGCTGTTTTTT.

The CDR3 protein is CASSPDSHKYEQYF. The CDR3 DNA sequence: TGTGCCAGCAGTCCTGACAGCCACAAGTACGAGCAGTACTTC. V is TRBV7-9 and J is TRBJ2-7; D may be TRBD1 (5 bases). CDR1 SEHNR and CDR2 FQNEAQ come from the germline V gene (reference sequence). This CDR3 region has 14 residues. V was pared by 6 bases and J by 4 bases, with 16 bases between. The entire variable domain, with the rest obtained from reference TRBV7-9 and TRBJ2-7, is as follows: DTGVSQNPRHKITKRGQNVTFRCDPISEHNRLYWYRQTLGQGPEFLTYFQNEAQLEKSRLLSDRFSAERPKGSFSTLEIQRTEQGDSAMYLCASSPDSHKYEQYFGPGTRLTVT.

This clonotype was detected many times. The chain carries TRBV20-1 and TRBJ1-4; D remains ambiguous. The CDR3 runs to 15 residues. V was cut by 0 bases and J by 3 bases, with 11 bases left in between. Germline CDR1 DFQATT, CDR2 SNEGSKA (reference sequence). This CDR3 is CSARDRLRANEKLFF. The CDR3 coding sequence is TGCAGTGCTAGAGACAGGCTTCGCGCTAATGAAAAACTGTTTTTT.

This clonotype showed up many times. V usage is TRBV5-1 and J usage is TRBJ2-7; tentatively, D is TRBD2 (6 bases). The CDR3 has 14 amino acids. V was pared by 0 bases and J by 5 bases, with 12 bases between. CDR1 is SGHRS and CDR2 is YFSETQ in the germline V gene. CDR3 residues: CASSLAGGADEQYF. The CDR3 DNA reads TGCGCCAGCAGCTTGGCCGGAGGGGCAGACGAGCAGTACTTC. The whole variable domain, remainder taken from reference TRBV5-1 and TRBJ2-7, is KAGVTQTPRYLIKTRGQQVTLSCSPISGHRSVSWYQQTPGQGLQFLFEYFSETQRNKGNFPGRFSGRQFSNSRSEMNVSTLELGDSALYLCASSLAGGADEQYFGPGTRLTVT.

This clonotype has more than one count but fewer than ten. This rearrangement joins TRBV7-9 to TRBJ2-3, with 9 bases fitting TRBD2. CDR1 is SEHNR, CDR2 FQNEAQ, per germline (reference sequence). The CDR3 length is 15 residues. The trim removed 5 bases at V and 0 bases at J, leaving 3 bases unmatched. Written as DNA, the CDR3 is TGTGCCAGCAGCCCTAGCGGGACTAGCACAGATACGCAGTATTTT. Protein: CASSPSGTSTDTQYF.

For this clonotype: This clone may be a read error of a much larger clone one base away. V is TRBV6-5 and J is TRBJ2-7, with D tentatively TRBD1 (6 bases). CDR1 and CDR2 from the germline V gene are MNHEY and SVGAGI. The V gene lost 5 bases and the J gene lost 9 bases, with 23 bases spanning the gap. The CDR3 sequence is 15 residues long. The CDR3 loop is CASSEAVRVGHGQYF. As DNA, the CDR3 is TGTGCCAGCAGTGAAGCTGTCAGGGTGGGACACGGGCAGTACTTC.

This clonotype was found a few times. The genes are TRBV2 and TRBJ2-7; D may be TRBD2 (5 bases). The CDR3 loop spans 13 amino acids. CDR1 and CDR2 from the germline V gene are SNHLY and FYNNEI. The V end was cut by 8 bases, the J end by 3 bases, with 14 bases between. In DNA form, the CDR3 reads TGTGCCAGCTCCCTGAGGGAAGGCTACGAGCAGTACTTC. Protein sequence: CASSLREGYEQYF.

This clonotype was seen repeatedly, ten times or more. This chain links TRBV7-3 with TRBJ1-1; 9 positions match TRBD1. There are 16 residues in the CDR3. The ends lost 7 bases at V and 1 base at J; junction bases unmatched: 10. Germline CDR1 SGHTA, CDR2 FQGTGA. The CDR3 nucleotides read TGTGCCAGCACCACCGGGACAGGGAAGGGGAACACTGAAGCTTTCTTT. Translation: CASTTGTGKGNTEAFF.

This chain connects TRBV10-3 to TRBJ2-7; TRBD2 agrees at 7 bases. The CDR3 is made up of 13 amino acids. V gave up 8 bases and J gave up 1 base; unmatched junction bases: 5. From germline, CDR1 is ENHRY and CDR2 SYGVKD. DNA for the CDR3: TGTGCCATCCGGGAGGCCTCTTCCTACGAGCAGTACTTC. This codes for CAIREASSYEQYF.

About this clonotype itself: A read error may produce the germline difference seen at one junction end. The J gene is TRBJ1-1, the V gene TRBV5-5, with 9 bases fitting TRBD1. CDR1 SGHKS and CDR2 YYEKEE come from the germline V gene (reference sequence). This CDR3 comprises 15 residues. This chain's CDR3 is CASSLEQGASTEAFF. Written as DNA, the CDR3 is TGCGCCAGCAGCTTGGAACAGGGGGCCAGCACTGAAGCTTTCTTT.

Comment on this clonotype: The CDR3 ends on some other residue instead of the conserved phenylalanine or tryptophan, so this is likely a read error. It is unclear where the CDR3 begins or ends on the DNA, so no DNA is shown, and the CDR3 is as TCRdb lists it. V is TRBV7-3 and J is TRBJ2-5; the D call TRBD1 from the table was never checked on the DNA. Germline V gene lookup returns CDR1 SGHTA and CDR2 FQGTGA. The CDR3 comprises 17 residues, both ends counted. The CDR3 loop reads CASSLTETGGFGYTFGS.